These T cell receptor beta chains were read from a single sample in a study of shared clonotypes between healthy human individuals. Generated by immunoSEQ multiplex PCR, the TCRdb table keeps only in-frame clones and is missing some. The table has 200,000 to 250,000 clones, approximately 70% seen once. The sequenced sample was memory CD4+ T cells sorted from blood. The receptor set was obtained from a man aged 30 to 39 in good health. The conserved cysteine and the conserved F or W are not part of the CDR3 here. Each record gives: V gene, J gene, CDR3 protein.

v_call: TRBV6-5; j_call: TRBJ2-3; cdr3_aa: ASSADRALHTQY
v_call: TRBV25-1; j_call: TRBJ2-5; cdr3_aa: ASSDLYRGQETQY
v_call: TRBV7-2; j_call: TRBJ1-2; cdr3_aa: ASSRLGTGENYGYT
v_call: TRBV5-5; j_call: TRBJ1-1; cdr3_aa: ASGASRTEAF
v_call: TRBV27; j_call: TRBJ2-7; cdr3_aa: ASSRGDRVSLLVDEQY
v_call: TRBV12-5; j_call: TRBJ2-3; cdr3_aa: ASGLREDTQY
v_call: TRBV28; j_call: TRBJ2-1; cdr3_aa: ASSFDGGSGYNEQF
v_call: TRBV7-2; j_call: TRBJ1-5; cdr3_aa: ASSWAGGPQH
v_call: TRBV18; j_call: TRBJ2-5; cdr3_aa: ASSSYRGREETQY
v_call: TRBV10-1; j_call: TRBJ2-3; cdr3_aa: ASSEMGRRGSDTQY
v_call: TRBV10-3; j_call: TRBJ2-5; cdr3_aa: AISGTAEGETQY
v_call: TRBV11-1; j_call: TRBJ2-5; cdr3_aa: ASSLSRLGQGVTQY
v_call: TRBV5-4; j_call: TRBJ2-6; cdr3_aa: ASSLGGAGANVLT
v_call: TRBV2; j_call: TRBJ2-2; cdr3_aa: ASSGGLAVTGELF
v_call: TRBV7-6; j_call: TRBJ2-3; cdr3_aa: ASSPWGTDSTDTQY